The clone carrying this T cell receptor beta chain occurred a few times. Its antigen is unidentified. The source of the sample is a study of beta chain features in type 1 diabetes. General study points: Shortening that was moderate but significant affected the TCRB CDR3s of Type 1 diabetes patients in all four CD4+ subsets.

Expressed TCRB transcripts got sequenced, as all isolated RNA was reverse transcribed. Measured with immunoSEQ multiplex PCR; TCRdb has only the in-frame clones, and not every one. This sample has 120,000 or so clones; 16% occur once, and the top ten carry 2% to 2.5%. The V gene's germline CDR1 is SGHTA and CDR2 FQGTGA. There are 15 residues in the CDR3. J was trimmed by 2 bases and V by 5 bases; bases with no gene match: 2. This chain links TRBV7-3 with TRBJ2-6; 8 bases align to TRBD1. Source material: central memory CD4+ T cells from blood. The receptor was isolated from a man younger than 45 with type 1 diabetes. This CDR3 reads CASSPTGAGANVLTF. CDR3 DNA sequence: TGTGCCAGCAGCCCGACAGGGGCTGGGGCCAACGTCCTGACTTTC.